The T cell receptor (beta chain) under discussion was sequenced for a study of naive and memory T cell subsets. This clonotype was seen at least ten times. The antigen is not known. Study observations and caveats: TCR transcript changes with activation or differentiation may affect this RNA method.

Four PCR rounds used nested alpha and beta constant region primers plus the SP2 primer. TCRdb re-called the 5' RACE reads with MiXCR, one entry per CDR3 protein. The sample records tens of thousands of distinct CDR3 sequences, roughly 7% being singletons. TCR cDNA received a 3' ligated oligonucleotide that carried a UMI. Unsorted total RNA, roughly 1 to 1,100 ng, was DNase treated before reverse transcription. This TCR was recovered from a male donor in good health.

CDR3 amino acids: CSARDREQETQYF. CDR3 bases: TGCAGTGCTCGGGACAGGGAGCAAGAGACCCAGTACTTC. V usage is TRBV20-1 and J usage is TRBJ2-5; TRBD1 matches at 9 bases. After removal of 5 bases from V and 2 bases from J, the junction contained 3 bases not matched to a gene. The CDR3 has 13 amino acids. Germline loops: CDR1 DFQATT, CDR2 SNEGSKA (reference sequence).